These 4 T cell receptor beta chains were all obtained from the same sample, sequenced in a study of T cell repertoires in cytomegalovirus infection. MiXCR, applied by TCRdb to the reads, yields one record per CDR3 protein. The sample yields 300,000 to 400,000 distinct CDR3 sequences, around 29% seen once. Their specific antigens are unknown. This sample comprised cultured PBMCs, obtained from culture after CMV antigen stimulation. The origin of the receptors is a human donor in good health (CMV status not recorded). Some clones in this sample may be carry-over from other donors' samples.

This clonotype was counted many times. This chain uses TRBV7-2 with TRBJ1-1, with D possibly being TRBD1 (6 bases). This CDR3 has 15 amino acids. Looked up from germline, CDR1 is SGHTA and CDR2 is FQGNSA. Trimming left V 5 bases short and J 1 base short, with 14 bases between. DNA of the CDR3: TGTGCCAGCAGCGCGTTACAGGGAGGGAACACTGAAGCTTTCTTT. Protein product: CASSALQGGNTEAFF.

This clonotype was seen at least ten times. The chain employs TRBV7-2 and TRBJ1-5, with D perhaps matching TRBD1 (5 bases). Germline assignment: CDR1 SGHTA and CDR2 FQGNSA. Trimming shortened V by 2 bases and J by 1 base, and 15 bases separated the two germline ends. CDR3 length equals 17 residues. CDR3 sequence: CASSLLAWRGSNQPQHF. CDR3 DNA sequence: TGTGCCAGCAGCTTACTAGCTTGGCGGGGGAGCAATCAGCCCCAGCATTTT.

V gene TRBV20-1 combines with J gene TRBJ1-5, with D unclear. The germline V gene encodes CDR1 DFQATT and CDR2 SNEGSKA (reference sequence). V lost 3 bases, J lost 0 bases, and 18 bases lay in between. This CDR3 spans 17 amino acids. The DNA of the CDR3 is TGCAGTGCTAGGCCGCCGGGAGACTGGTATAGCAATCAGCCCCAGCATTTT. It codes for CSARPPGDWYSNQPQHF.

This clonotype has only a few counts. V gene TRBV12-3 or TRBV12-4 combines with J gene TRBJ2-7, with TRBD1 as a possible D gene (6 bases). Trimming took off 5 bases at V and 4 bases at J, with 15 bases between the two ends. The CDR3 consists of 14 residues. In nucleotides, the CDR3 is TGTGCCAGCAGTACAGCCCCGGACAGATACGAGCAGTACTTC. Protein sequence: CASSTAPDRYEQYF.